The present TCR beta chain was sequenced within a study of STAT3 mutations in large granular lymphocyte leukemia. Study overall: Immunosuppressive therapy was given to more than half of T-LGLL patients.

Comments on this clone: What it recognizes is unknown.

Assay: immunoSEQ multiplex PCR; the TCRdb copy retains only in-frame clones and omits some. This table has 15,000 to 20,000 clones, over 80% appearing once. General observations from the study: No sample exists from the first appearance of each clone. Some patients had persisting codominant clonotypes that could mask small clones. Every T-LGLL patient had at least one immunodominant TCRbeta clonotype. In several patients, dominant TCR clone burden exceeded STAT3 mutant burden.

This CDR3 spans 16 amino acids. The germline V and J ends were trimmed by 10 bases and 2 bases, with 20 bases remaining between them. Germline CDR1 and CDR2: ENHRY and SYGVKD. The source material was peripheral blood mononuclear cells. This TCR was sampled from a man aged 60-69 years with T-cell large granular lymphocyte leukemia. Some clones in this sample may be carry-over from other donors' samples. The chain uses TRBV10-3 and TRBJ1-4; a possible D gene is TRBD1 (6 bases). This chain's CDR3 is CATAPMEGGTNEKLFF. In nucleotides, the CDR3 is TGTGCCACCGCTCCGATGGAGGGGGGGACTAATGAAAAACTGTTTTTT.